This TCR beta chain appears in the sequencing data of a study of T cell responses to AZD1222 COVID-19 vaccine. Repertoires were generated with immunoSEQ multiplex PCR, while TCRdb's copy carries only in-frame clones and drops some. This repertoire shows around 130,000 clones, 80% to 95% found once; its top ten account for 4% to 5%. The TCR originated in an adult who received the MenACWY meningococcal vaccine as a control. The sample in question was peripheral blood, obtained 28 days after the second dose of the MenACWY control vaccine.

CDR3 residues: CAIRRSWSNEQFF. CDR3 DNA: TGTGCCATCAGAAGGAGCTGGAGTAATGAGCAGTTCTTC. The rearrangement joins TRBV10-3 to TRBJ2-1; D remains ambiguous. CDR3 length: 13 residues. Germline CDR1 ENHRY, CDR2 SYGVKD. Trimming stripped 6 bases from V and 7 bases from J, with 13 bases between.